The 22 T cell receptor beta chains below were found in one sample sequenced in a study of cytotoxic CD8 clonotypes in ibrutinib-treated CLL. Assay used: immunoSEQ multiplex PCR; TCRdb lists only in-frame clones, some missing. The data hold tens of thousands of clones, with roughly 57% observed a single time. The material was PBMCs, obtained after 12 months of ibrutinib treatment. The receptors shown here come from a human donor with chronic lymphocytic leukemia.

This clone showed up just a few times. This chain joins TRBV28 and TRBJ1-6, with D maybe TRBD1 (5 bases). The CDR3 covers 15 residues. The germline gives CDR1 MDHEN, CDR2 SYDVKM. V was shortened by 4 bases and J by 8 bases, with 15 bases between the two germline ends. The CDR3 region has the DNA TGTGCCAGCAGTTCCCAGGGCCTCAAAGATTCACCCCTCCACTTT. It yields the protein CASSSQGLKDSPLHF.

This clone has more than one count but fewer than ten. The chain joins TRBV7-6 to TRBJ1-6; a possible D gene is TRBD1 (6 bases). CDR3 length equals 14 residues. Germline assignment: CDR1 SGHVS and CDR2 FNYEAQ. V was shortened by 5 bases and J by 9 bases, with 14 bases between the two germline ends. In nucleotides, the CDR3 is TGTGCCAGCAGCCGTTTGACAGGTCGTTCACCCCTCCACTTT. It yields the protein CASSRLTGRSPLHF.

This clone was counted a few times. The V and J genes are TRBV5-4 and TRBJ2-1; D unclear. Germline V gives CDR1 SGHNT, CDR2 YYREEE (reference sequence). V lost 0 bases, J lost 3 bases, and 7 bases lay in between. The CDR3 length is 14 residues. CDR3 sequence (DNA): TGTGCCAGCAGCTTGGCCGACAACTACAATGAGCAGTTCTTC. Its protein is CASSLADNYNEQFF.

This chain's CDR3 is CASSLLQGDYEQYF. The DNA for the CDR3 is TGCGCCAGCAGCTTGTTACAGGGCGACTACGAGCAGTACTTC. The chain recombines TRBV5-1 with TRBJ2-7, with D possibly matching TRBD1 (6 bases). CDR1 and CDR2 (germline): SGHRS, YFSETQ. The V gene lost 1 base and the J gene lost 3 bases, with 11 bases spanning the gap. CDR3 length: 14 residues.

This chain links TRBV5-1 with TRBJ1-5; D might be TRBD1 (5 bases). CDR3 length equals 15 residues. CDR1 and CDR2 (germline): SGHRS, YFSETQ. The V end lost 4 bases, the J end lost 4 bases, and 15 bases lay between the germline ends. This chain's CDR3 is CASSQGGGINQPQHF. For the CDR3, the DNA is TGCGCCAGCAGCCAGGGTGGGGGGATAAATCAGCCCCAGCATTTT. The full variable domain, in which reference TRBV5-1 and TRBJ1-5 provide the parts outside the CDR3, is KAGVTQTPRYLIKTRGQQVTLSCSPISGHRSVSWYQQTPGQGLQFLFEYFSETQRNKGNFPGRFSGRQFSNSRSEMNVSTLELGDSALYLCASSQGGGINQPQHFGDGTRLSIL.

This sequence joins TRBV7-2 and TRBJ2-1, with D maybe TRBD2 (6 bases). The CDR3 spans 19 residues. Trimming left V 1 base short and J 6 bases short, with 25 bases between. Germline CDR1 reads SGHTA; CDR2 reads FQGNSA. Written as DNA, the CDR3 is TGTGCCAGCAGCTTAGGAGGGCGGGATAGATGGGCTAGGGGCAATGAGCAGTTCTTC. Translation: CASSLGGRDRWARGNEQFF.

This clone showed up just a few times. CDR3 residues: CASSQNFAVRDGYTF. CDR3 in DNA: TGTGCCAGCAGCCAAAATTTCGCCGTGAGGGATGGCTACACCTTC. V gene TRBV4-2 combines with J gene TRBJ1-2; unclear D gene. V lost 2 bases and J lost 6, with 16 bases in between. CDR1 LGHNA and CDR2 YNFKEQ come from the germline V gene. The CDR3 length is 15 residues.

This clone showed up just a few times. This chain joins TRBV28 and TRBJ1-2; no clear D gene. Germline V lookup: CDR1 MDHEN, CDR2 SYDVKM. The CDR3 consists of 9 residues. CDR3 sequence reads: CGVGSGYTF. The DNA of the CDR3 is TGTGGAGTTGGTTCTGGCTACACCTTC.

This chain uses TRBV20-1 with TRBJ2-7; D remains unclear. Germline V gene lookup returns CDR1 DFQATT and CDR2 SNEGSKA (reference sequence). V gave up 5 bases and J gave up 4 bases, with 9 bases separating them. The CDR3 length is 11 residues. The CDR3 DNA follows: TGCAGTGCTCGGACCATGTACGAGCAGTACTTC. This encodes CSARTMYEQYF.

This clone has just a few counts. V gene TRBV13 combines with J gene TRBJ2-7; 9 bases map to TRBD1. The CDR3 runs 15 residues. The V segment lost 5 bases and the J segment 2 bases; nucleotides outside the gene matches: 7. Germline V gene sequence: CDR1 PRHDT, CDR2 FYEKMQ (reference sequence). For the CDR3, the DNA is TGTGCCAGCAGCCAGGGACAGGGCAGACCCTACGAGCAGTACGTC. Amino acid sequence: CASSQGQGRPYEQYV.

The chain uses TRBV27 and TRBJ2-5; 9 bases map to TRBD1. From germline, CDR1 is MNHEY and CDR2 SMNVEV (reference sequence). The CDR3 has 15 residues. J lost 5 bases, V lost 8 bases, and 12 bases had no gene match. The CDR3 loop reads CASRAGTGRFETQYF. In DNA, the CDR3 is TGTGCCAGCCGTGCCGGGACAGGGAGGTTTGAGACCCAGTACTTC.

The gene calls are TRBV7-2 and TRBJ2-3, with TRBD2 matching 16 bases. With 5 bases clipped from V and 0 bases from J, the junction kept 5 bases outside the gene matches. The length of the CDR3 is 18 residues. From germline, CDR1 is SGHTA and CDR2 FQGNSA. The CDR3 is CASSPGTSGGGSTDTQYF. CDR3 coding DNA: TGTGCCAGCAGCCCCGGGACTAGCGGGGGGGGGAGCACAGATACGCAGTATTTT.

The chain recombines TRBV7-9 with TRBJ2-2; D call uncertain. Per germline, CDR1 SEHNR and CDR2 FQNEAQ (reference sequence). Trimming pared 1 base from V and 7 bases from J, leaving 13 bases between. The CDR3 spans 15 residues. For the CDR3, the DNA is TGTGCCAGCAGCTTAGGTTCAGGCGCCCTCGGGGAGCTGTTTTTT. Its translation: CASSLGSGALGELFF.

V and J are TRBV7-9 and TRBJ1-4; TRBD1 is a possible D gene (5 bases). V dropped 1 base and J dropped 10 bases, with 10 bases sitting between them. In germline, CDR1 is SEHNR, CDR2 FQNEAQ (reference sequence). The CDR3 consists of 13 residues. The CDR3 nucleotides read TGTGCCAGCAGCTTAGACCCCGGGGGAAAACTGTTTTTT. The encoded protein is CASSLDPGGKLFF. The entire variable domain, with the rest obtained from reference TRBV7-9 and TRBJ1-4, is as follows: DTGVSQNPRHKITKRGQNVTFRCDPISEHNRLYWYRQTLGQGPEFLTYFQNEAQLEKSRLLSDRFSAERPKGSFSTLEIQRTEQGDSAMYLCASSLDPGGKLFFGSGTQLSVL.

This clone was seen just once. The chain links TRBV11-1 to TRBJ2-3; D gene uncertain. The CDR3 covers 15 residues. Germline V gene lookup returns CDR1 SGHAT and CDR2 FQDESV (reference sequence). V was shortened by 3 bases and J by 3 bases, with 13 bases between the two germline ends. This CDR3 is CASSFDTSRTDTQYF. Here the CDR3 DNA reads TGTGCCAGCAGCTTCGACACTTCTAGAACAGATACGCAGTATTTT. The variable domain in full, with the rest retrieved from reference TRBV11-1 and TRBJ2-3, is EAEVAQSPRYKITEKSQAVAFWCDPISGHATLYWYRQILGQGPELLVQFQDESVVDDSQLPKDRFSAERLKGVDSTLKIQPAELGDSAMYLCASSFDTSRTDTQYFGPGTRLTVL.

The V call is TRBV5-6, the J call TRBJ2-7; the D call may be TRBD1 or TRBD2 (5 bases each). The CDR3 has 14 residues. V was cut by 5 bases and J by 4 bases, with 16 bases left in between. Germline values: CDR1 SGHDT, CDR2 YYEEEE. CDR3 in DNA: TGTGCCAGCAGGTACATTACGGGGCAATACGAGCAGTACTTC. Amino acid sequence: CASRYITGQYEQYF.

The rearrangement links TRBV19 to TRBJ1-5; 7 bases line up with TRBD1. The CDR3 spans 14 residues. Germline assignment: CDR1 LNHDA and CDR2 SQIVND (reference sequence). V was clipped by 3 bases and J by 7 bases; unmatched bases: 6. The CDR3 sequence: CASSIRQGGQPQHF. CDR3 in DNA: TGTGCCAGTAGTATTCGACAGGGCGGGCAGCCCCAGCATTTT. Based on the CDR3 plus reference TRBV19 and TRBJ1-5, the full variable domain is DGGITQSPKYLFRKEGQNVTLSCEQNLNHDAMYWYRQDPGQGLRLIYYSQIVNDFQKGDIAEGYSVSREKKESFPLTVTSAQKNPTAFYLCASSIRQGGQPQHFGDGTRLSIL.

V gene TRBV19 combines with J gene TRBJ1-1; D is possibly TRBD1 (6 bases). The V gene lost 6 bases and the J gene lost 7 bases, with 15 bases spanning the gap. This CDR3 is built from 13 residues. The germline gives CDR1 LNHDA, CDR2 SQIVND (reference sequence). The CDR3 loop reads CASRIGGRIEAFF. CDR3 DNA sequence: TGTGCCAGTAGAATCGGGGGCCGGATTGAAGCTTTCTTT.

This clone was seen at least ten times. V and J are TRBV11-3 and TRBJ2-2; D is ambiguous. The germline gives CDR1 SGHNT, CDR2 YENEEA. V lost 0 bases, J lost 4 bases, and 0 bases lay in between. The CDR3 has 12 amino acids. The CDR3 bases are TGTGCCAGCAGCTTAGACACCGGGGAGCTGTTTTTT. Protein sequence: CASSLDTGELFF.

The chain couples TRBV9 to TRBJ1-5; D may be TRBD1 (5 bases). CDR1 SGDLS and CDR2 YYNGEE come from the germline V gene. The CDR3 length is 14 residues. Trimming left V 0 bases short and J 2 bases short, with 6 bases between. DNA for the CDR3: TGTGCCAGCAGCGTAGGAGGGGGCAATCAGCCCCAGCATTTT. This encodes CASSVGGGNQPQHF.

This clone has a count of ten or more. The chain employs TRBV2 and TRBJ2-3; 9 nucleotides align to TRBD2. CDR1 and CDR2 from the germline V gene are SNHLY and FYNNEI. With V trimmed by 8 bases and J by 5 bases, 11 bases remained unmatched. The CDR3 is 15 amino acids. The CDR3 DNA follows: TGTGCCAGCGCGTATGGCGGGGGGGCCGGAGATACGCAGTATTTT. Amino acids: CASAYGGGAGDTQYF. The full variable domain, rest sourced from reference TRBV2 and TRBJ2-3, is EPEVTQTPSHQVTQMGQEVILRCVPISNHLYFYWYRQILGQKVEFLVSFYNNEISEKSEIFDDQFSVERPDGSNFTLKIRSTKLEDSAMYFCASAYGGGAGDTQYFGPGTRLTVL.

This clone occurred a few times. The J gene is TRBJ1-2, the V gene TRBV19; D is ambiguous. CDR1 and CDR2 (germline): LNHDA, SQIVND (reference sequence). V lost 5 bases and J 0 bases, leaving 7 bases between the germline ends. This CDR3 has 13 amino acids. CDR3 in amino acids: CASSRESNYGYTF. CDR3 in DNA: TGTGCCAGTAGTCGGGAGTCTAACTATGGCTACACCTTC. The full variable domain, in which reference TRBV19 and TRBJ1-2 provide the parts outside the CDR3, is DGGITQSPKYLFRKEGQNVTLSCEQNLNHDAMYWYRQDPGQGLRLIYYSQIVNDFQKGDIAEGYSVSREKKESFPLTVTSAQKNPTAFYLCASSRESNYGYTFGSGTRLTVV.